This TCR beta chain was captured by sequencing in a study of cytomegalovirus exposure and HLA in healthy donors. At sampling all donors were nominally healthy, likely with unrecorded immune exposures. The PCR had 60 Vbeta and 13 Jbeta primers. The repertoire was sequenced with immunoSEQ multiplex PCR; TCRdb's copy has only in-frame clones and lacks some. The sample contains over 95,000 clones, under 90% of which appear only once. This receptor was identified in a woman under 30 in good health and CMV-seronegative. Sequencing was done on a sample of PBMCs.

DNA of the CDR3: TGCAGCGTCCTACAGGACGCTAACTATGGCTACACCTTC. Protein sequence: CSVLQDANYGYTF. This chain connects TRBV29-1 to TRBJ1-2, with a weak D call TRBD1 (5 bases). The ends were cut back, 6 bases at V and 0 bases at J, with 11 bases in the middle. Germline V gives CDR1 SQVTM, CDR2 ANQGSEA. The CDR3 length is 13 residues.